This T cell receptor beta chain was profiled in a study of blood T cell repertoires in COVID-19. Some clones are missing from TCRdb's copy, which holds only in-frame ones; the method was immunoSEQ multiplex PCR. The sample lists 300,000 to 350,000 clones; roughly nine tenths were seen once. The TCR was taken from a woman aged 55-75 years with COVID-19, enrolled during active disease. Sequences were obtained from peripheral blood.

The CDR3 region is CASSAHGLTGADTQYF. CDR3 bases: TGTGCCAGCAGCGCCCACGGACTCACGGGTGCAGATACGCAGTATTTT. The chain joins TRBV7-3 to TRBJ2-3, with D possibly being TRBD2 (5 bases). The germline V and J ends were trimmed by 5 bases and 4 bases, with 19 bases remaining between them. Germline CDR1 SGHTA, CDR2 FQGTGA. The CDR3 length is 16 residues.